These 8 T cell receptor beta chains were sequenced from one sample in a study of cytomegalovirus exposure and HLA in healthy donors. 60 Vbeta and 13 Jbeta primers were used in PCR. Generated by immunoSEQ multiplex PCR, the TCRdb table keeps only in-frame clones and is missing some. In the table there are about 94,000 clones, roughly 75% of which are singletons. The sequenced sample was PBMCs. Receptor source: a woman aged 55-70 years in good health and CMV-seronegative.

Here the CDR3 reads CASSQDGSAGANVLTF. The DNA for the CDR3 is TGCGCCAGCAGCCAAGATGGGAGTGCTGGGGCCAACGTCCTGACTTTC. V usage is TRBV4-3 and J usage is TRBJ2-6; possible D gene TRBD2, 5 bases. The CDR3 has 16 residues. Trimming took off 0 bases at V and 2 bases at J, with 8 bases between the two ends. Germline CDR1 reads LGHNA; CDR2 reads YSLEER.

The chain carries TRBV6-5 and TRBJ1-2, with 9 nucleotides matching TRBD1. The V gene's germline CDR1 is MNHEY and CDR2 SVGAGI. Trimming took 4 bases from V and 8 from J; bases not matched to a gene: 5. CDR3 size: 13 residues. CDR3 bases: TGTGCCAGCAGTTTGGGACAGGGCGGCGGCTACACCTTC. Protein sequence: CASSLGQGGGYTF.

This sequence joins TRBV7-9 and TRBJ2-2; D gene unclear. CDR1 and CDR2 from the germline V gene are SEHNR and FQNEAQ (reference sequence). V was pared by 6 bases and J by 2 bases, with 16 bases between. The CDR3 is 16 residues long. The CDR3 DNA sequence: TGTGCCAGCAGTACAACGAAACAGATAAACACCGGGGAGCTGTTTTTT. As protein: CASSTTKQINTGELFF.

This chain links TRBV7-2 with TRBJ1-4; TRBD1 agrees at 7 bases. Germline lookup yields CDR1 SGHTA and CDR2 FQGNSA. Unmatched junction bases numbered 9, after V lost 5 bases and J lost 6 bases. CDR3 size: 15 residues. CDR3 nucleotide sequence: TGTGCCAGCAGCGCAAGACAGGGATCGGATGAAAAACTGTTTTTT. Translating it yields CASSARQGSDEKLFF.

The table lists this clone with a few counts. The gene calls are TRBV30 and TRBJ2-2, with 11 bases lining up with TRBD2. There are 18 residues in the CDR3. CDR1 and CDR2 from the germline V gene are GTSNPN and SVGIG (reference sequence). V gave up 5 bases and J gave up 7 bases; unmatched junction bases: 18. The CDR3: CAWARRLAGGFRGGELFF. CDR3 DNA: TGTGCCTGGGCCCGGAGGCTAGCGGGAGGTTTTAGAGGCGGGGAGCTGTTTTTT.

V usage is TRBV7-8 and J usage is TRBJ1-1; 7 bases map to TRBD1. CDR1 SGHVS and CDR2 FQNEAQ come from the germline V gene. The CDR3 sequence is 13 residues long. V lost 5 bases, J lost 0 bases, and 0 bases stayed unmatched. The CDR3 sequence: CASSTGVNTEAFF. CDR3 coding DNA: TGTGCCAGCAGCACAGGGGTGAACACTGAAGCTTTCTTT.

This clone has just one count. CDR3 DNA sequence: TGTGCCATCAGTGAGTTGAGCTCCGGAGTGGTATGGACCTTC. It yields the protein CAISELSSGVVWTF. The chain carries TRBV10-3 and TRBJ1-2; no firm D call. The CDR3 contains 14 residues. Germline CDR1 ENHRY, CDR2 SYGVKD. The V end was cut by 1 base, the J end by 14 bases, with 20 bases between.

The chain carries TRBV4-3 and TRBJ1-2; a weak D match, TRBD1 (6 bases). CDR3 length: 15 residues. V was shortened by 4 bases and J by 4 bases, with 16 bases between the two germline ends. Germline lookup yields CDR1 LGHNA and CDR2 YSLEER. CDR3 nucleotides: TGCGCCAGCAGCCTTAACAGGGAGATGTCCTATGGCTACACCTTC. Its protein is CASSLNREMSYGYTF.